This TCR beta chain was recorded in a study of long-term antiretroviral therapy in people with HIV. For the study at large: The 2015 immediate-ART recommendation came about a decade after the earliest samples. Findings and caveats of the study: Repertoire dominance by clones expanded before ART was seen at all time points. Transplant-donor-level diversity was not reached after ART, though diversity increased.

As regards this clone: Its antigen is not identified.

Only United States sites treated participants with HIV. V was shortened by 8 bases and J by 6 bases, with 19 bases between the two germline ends. This CDR3 region has 14 residues. The germline gives CDR1 MNHEY, CDR2 SVGAGI. A v3.0 immunoSEQ assay was performed at survey level. Here immunoSEQ multiplex PCR was the method, and the copy in TCRdb shows in-frame clones only, minus some. The data show around 30,000 clones, approximately 86% seen once. Sequences were derived from unsorted PBMCs, sampled 3 years after starting antiretroviral therapy. The chain is built from TRBV6-5 and TRBJ1-2; no reliable D call. The clonotype originates from a man aged 35 to 55 with HIV. The chain's CDR3 is CASSKSGSRNGYTF. CDR3 sequence (DNA): TGTGCCAGCTCCAAGTCGGGGAGTCGCAATGGCTACACCTTC.